The T cell receptor (beta chain) described here comes from a study of T cell responses to AZD1222 COVID-19 vaccine. General observations from the study: With dominance at 160-218 and 743-854, vaccine-associated CD4 TCRs spanned spike. The donors showed a predominance of white British ancestry and of females, with possible underestimation of clonal diversity.

This clone has only one observation. Its antigen is still unknown. The CDR3 loop spans 16 amino acids. J was trimmed by 5 bases and V by 5 bases; bases with no gene match: 11. Germline V gene sequence: CDR1 SEHNR, CDR2 FQNEAQ (reference sequence). Assay: immunoSEQ multiplex PCR; the TCRdb copy retains only in-frame clones and omits some. In the table there are 200,000 or so clones, approximately 94% of which are singletons. The material was peripheral blood, obtained 28 days after the second AZD1222 dose. The gene calls are TRBV7-9 and TRBJ2-3; 9 nucleotides line up with TRBD2. This TCR was recovered from an adult who received the AZD1222 COVID-19 vaccine. Here the CDR3 DNA reads TGTGCCAGCAGCCCTCTGGGCGGGGGGGCCATAGATACGCAGTATTTT. This codes for CASSPLGGGAIDTQYF.